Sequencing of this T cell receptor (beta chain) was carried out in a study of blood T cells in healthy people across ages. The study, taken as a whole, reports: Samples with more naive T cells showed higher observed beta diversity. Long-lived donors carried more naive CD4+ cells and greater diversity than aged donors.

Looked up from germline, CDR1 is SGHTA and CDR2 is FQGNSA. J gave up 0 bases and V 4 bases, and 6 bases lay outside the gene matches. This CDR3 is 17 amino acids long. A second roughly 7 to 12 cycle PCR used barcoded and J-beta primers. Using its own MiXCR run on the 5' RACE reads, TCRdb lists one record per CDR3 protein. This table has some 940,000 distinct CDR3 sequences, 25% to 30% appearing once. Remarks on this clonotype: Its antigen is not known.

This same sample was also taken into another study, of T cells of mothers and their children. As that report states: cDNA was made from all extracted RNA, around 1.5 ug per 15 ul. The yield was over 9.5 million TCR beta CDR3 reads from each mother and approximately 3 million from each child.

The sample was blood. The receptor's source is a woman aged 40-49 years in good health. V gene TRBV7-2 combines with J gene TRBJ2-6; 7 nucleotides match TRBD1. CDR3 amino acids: CASSSTGFGSGANVLTF. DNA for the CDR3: TGTGCCAGCAGCTCGACAGGGTTCGGCTCTGGGGCCAACGTCCTGACTTTC.